These T cell receptor beta chains were read from a single sample in a study of cytomegalovirus exposure and HLA in healthy donors. TCRdb keeps only in-frame clones here, not all; method: immunoSEQ multiplex PCR. The sample contains 150,000 to 200,000 clones, about four fifths of which appear only once. The sequenced sample was PBMCs. Receptor source: a male donor in good health and CMV-seronegative. CDR3s leave out the opening cysteine and the closing phenylalanine or tryptophan. Clone size is given for some rows only: seen once, a few or many times, or a class if the clone is expanded.

TRBJ2-5 | NA | TRBV12-5 | ASGLRGGETQY
TRBJ2-1 | NA | TRBV29-1 | SVVPGGNEQF
TRBJ2-3 | NA | TRBV19 | ASSILPAGGRTDTQY
TRBJ1-1 | NA | TRBV19 | ASSWAVSTEAF
TRBJ2-4 | NA | TRBV18 | ASPPGAARNIQY
TRBJ2-5 | NA | TRBV5-1 | ASSYRQAIQETQY
TRBJ2-7 | NA | TRBV6-5 | ASRPEGVRYEQY
TRBJ1-1 | few | TRBV14 | ASSSQGNTEAF
TRBJ2-2 | NA | TRBV10-3 | ASSGSNTGELF
TRBJ1-5 | once | TRBV9 | ASSVGPGENGQPQH
TRBJ1-1 | NA | TRBV27 | ASSPSGTGAMNTEAF
TRBJ1-1 | few | TRBV5-4 | ASSATGQGNTEAF
TRBJ1-2 | once | TRBV19 | ASSIGTGPYGYT
TRBJ2-7 | few | TRBV6-5 | ASSYSGQGTYEQY